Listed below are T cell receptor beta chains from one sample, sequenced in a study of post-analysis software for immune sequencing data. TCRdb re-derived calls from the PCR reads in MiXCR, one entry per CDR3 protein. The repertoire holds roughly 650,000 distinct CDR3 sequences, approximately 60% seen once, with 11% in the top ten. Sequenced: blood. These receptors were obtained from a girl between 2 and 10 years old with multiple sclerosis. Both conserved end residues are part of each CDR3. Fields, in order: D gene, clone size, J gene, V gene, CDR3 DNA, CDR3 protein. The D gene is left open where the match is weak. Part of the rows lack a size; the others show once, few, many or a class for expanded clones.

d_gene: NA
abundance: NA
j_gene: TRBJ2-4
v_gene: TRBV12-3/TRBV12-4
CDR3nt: TGTGCCAGCAGTTCTCCGGGACCCAGTGAGCAGTACTTC
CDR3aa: CASSSPGPSEQYF

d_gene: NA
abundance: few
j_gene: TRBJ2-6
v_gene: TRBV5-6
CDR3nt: TGTGCCAGCAGCTCCAGGGGTACTGGGGCCAACGTCCTGACTTTC
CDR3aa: CASSSRGTGANVLTF

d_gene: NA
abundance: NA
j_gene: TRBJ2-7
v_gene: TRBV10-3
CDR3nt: TGTGCCATCAGTGAGCGCGAGGGTAGTTACGAGCAGTACTTC
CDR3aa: CAISEREGSYEQYF

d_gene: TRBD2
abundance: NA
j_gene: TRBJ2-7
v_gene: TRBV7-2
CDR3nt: TGTGCCAGCAGCTCCTTTCCCTGGGGTAGCGGGAAAAGCAACGAGCAGTACTTC
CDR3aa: CASSSFPWGSGKSNEQYF

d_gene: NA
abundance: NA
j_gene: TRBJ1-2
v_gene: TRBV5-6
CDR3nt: TGTGCCAGCAGCTTTCCCGATTACTATGGCTACACCTTC
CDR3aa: CASSFPDYYGYTF

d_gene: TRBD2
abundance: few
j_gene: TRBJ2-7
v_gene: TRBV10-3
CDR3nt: TGTGCCATCGGGACTAGCGGGACTTACGAGCAGTACTTC
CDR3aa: CAIGTSGTYEQYF

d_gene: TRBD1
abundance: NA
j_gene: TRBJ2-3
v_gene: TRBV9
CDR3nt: TGTGCCAGCAGCGTAGAATCCGGACAGGGGGCTTCCACAGATACGCAGTATTTT
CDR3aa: CASSVESGQGASTDTQYF

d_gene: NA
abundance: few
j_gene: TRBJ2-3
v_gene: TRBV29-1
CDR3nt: TGCAGCGTCGGCAGAATATCTCTTGGAAGCGACACAGATACGCAGTATTTT
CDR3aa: CSVGRISLGSDTDTQYF

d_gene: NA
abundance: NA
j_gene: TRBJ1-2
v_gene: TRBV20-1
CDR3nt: NA
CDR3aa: CSAVGSGAHGFTF

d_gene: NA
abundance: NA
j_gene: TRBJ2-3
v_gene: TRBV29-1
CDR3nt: TGCAGCGTTGAAAGGGACCCCACAGATACGCAGTATTTT
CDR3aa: CSVERDPTDTQYF

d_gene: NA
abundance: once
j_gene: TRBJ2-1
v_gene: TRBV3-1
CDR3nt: TGTGCCAGCAGCCAAGGGACGGCAGTGTTTAATGAGCAGTTCTTC
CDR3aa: CASSQGTAVFNEQFF

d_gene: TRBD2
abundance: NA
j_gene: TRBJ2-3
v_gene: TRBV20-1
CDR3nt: TGCAGTGGGCGGACTAGCGGGGGCCGAGATACGCAGTATTTT
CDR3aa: CSGRTSGGRDTQYF

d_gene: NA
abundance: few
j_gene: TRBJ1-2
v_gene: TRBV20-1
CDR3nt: TGCAGTGCTAGAGTCCTACTCCAGGGTAGCAATGGCTACACCTTC
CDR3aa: CSARVLLQGSNGYTF

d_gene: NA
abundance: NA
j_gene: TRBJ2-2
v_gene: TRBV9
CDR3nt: TGTGCCAGCAGCGTAGACGGATTTAACACCGGGGAGCTGTTTTTT
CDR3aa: CASSVDGFNTGELFF